This is a list of T cell receptor beta chains from one sample in a study of OX40 agonist ivuxolimab in advanced cancers. The table came from immunoSEQ multiplex PCR; TCRdb's copy has only in-frame clones and leaves some out. The sample holds some 46,000 clones, approximately 80% seen once. Sequenced here: CD4+ or CD8+ T cells sorted from blood, sampled in a trial of the OX40 agonist ivuxolimab. The receptors here all came from an adult with an advanced solid tumor such as melanoma, head and neck, liver or kidney cancer. CDR3s include the opening cysteine and the closing phenylalanine or tryptophan. The D gene is left open where the match is weak. Some rows have no size entry. The others give once, few or many, or a class for an expanded clone.

J gene: TRBJ2-3
V gene: TRBV19
clone size: NA
D gene: TRBD2
CDR3 protein: CASSTLLAGLTDTQYF
CDR3 DNA: TGTGCCAGTAGTACCTTACTAGCGGGATTAACAGATACGCAGTATTTT

J gene: TRBJ1-5
V gene: TRBV10-2
clone size: NA
D gene: TRBD1
CDR3 protein: CASSAAGQGNQPQHF
CDR3 DNA: TGCGCCAGCAGTGCAGCGGGACAGGGTAATCAGCCCCAGCATTTT

J gene: TRBJ2-7
V gene: TRBV10-1
clone size: NA
D gene: TRBD2
CDR3 protein: CASSDGGSNHEQYF
CDR3 DNA: TGCGCCAGCAGTGATGGCGGGAGTAACCACGAGCAGTACTTC

J gene: TRBJ2-1
V gene: TRBV7-9
clone size: NA
D gene: NA
CDR3 protein: CASSLTSSYNEQFF
CDR3 DNA: TGTGCCAGCAGCTTGACGAGCTCCTACAATGAGCAGTTCTTC

J gene: TRBJ2-7
V gene: TRBV19
clone size: NA
D gene: TRBD1
CDR3 protein: CASSIDREQQYF
CDR3 DNA: TGTGCCAGTAGTATTGACAGGGAACAGCAGTACTTC

J gene: TRBJ1-4
V gene: TRBV2
clone size: NA
D gene: NA
CDR3 protein: CASSFRGVNEKLFF
CDR3 DNA: TGTGCCAGCTCCTTTAGGGGGGTTAATGAAAAACTGTTTTTT

J gene: TRBJ2-3
V gene: TRBV5-4
clone size: NA
D gene: NA
CDR3 protein: CASSLGDYTDTQYF
CDR3 DNA: TGTGCCAGCAGCCTTGGCGACTACACAGATACGCAGTATTTT

J gene: TRBJ2-2
V gene: TRBV19
clone size: NA
D gene: NA
CDR3 protein: CASSISRTFFTGELFF
CDR3 DNA: TGTGCCAGTAGTATTAGTCGGACCTTCTTCACCGGGGAGCTGTTTTTT

J gene: TRBJ2-5
V gene: TRBV30
clone size: NA
D gene: NA
CDR3 protein: CAWSVRGHTGTQYF
CDR3 DNA: TGTGCCTGGAGTGTGCGGGGCCACACCGGGACCCAGTACTTC

J gene: TRBJ2-5
V gene: TRBV18
clone size: NA
D gene: NA
CDR3 protein: CASSPLAFNQETQYF
CDR3 DNA: TGTGCCAGCTCACCCCTAGCGTTCAACCAAGAGACCCAGTACTTC

J gene: TRBJ1-2
V gene: TRBV18
clone size: NA
D gene: TRBD1
CDR3 protein: CASSLGTAPGGGYGYTF
CDR3 DNA: TGTGCCAGCTCACTAGGGACAGCGCCGGGAGGGGGCTATGGCTACACCTTC

J gene: TRBJ2-7
V gene: TRBV6-5
clone size: NA
D gene: NA
CDR3 protein: CAVTSGPWEQYF
CDR3 DNA: TGTGCGGTCACGAGTGGCCCCTGGGAGCAGTACTTC

J gene: TRBJ2-5
V gene: TRBV2
clone size: NA
D gene: NA
CDR3 protein: CASRKKTQYF
CDR3 DNA: TGTGCCAGCAGAAAAAAGACCCAGTACTTC

J gene: TRBJ1-1
V gene: TRBV19
clone size: NA
D gene: NA
CDR3 protein: CASSTIRGTEAFF
CDR3 DNA: TGTGCCAGTAGTACCATTCGGGGCACTGAAGCTTTCTTT

J gene: TRBJ2-5
V gene: TRBV6-5
clone size: NA
D gene: TRBD1
CDR3 protein: CASSYGTGGETQYF
CDR3 DNA: TGTGCCAGCAGTTACGGGACAGGGGGAGAGACCCAGTACTTC

J gene: TRBJ1-2
V gene: TRBV5-1
clone size: medium-sized
D gene: NA
CDR3 protein: CASSLAPGQGYGYTF
CDR3 DNA: TGCGCCAGCAGCTTGGCCCCAGGGCAGGGCTATGGCTACACCTTC

J gene: TRBJ2-7
V gene: TRBV28
clone size: few
D gene: NA
CDR3 protein: CASSTPGGGGSYEQYF
CDR3 DNA: TGTGCCAGCAGTACCCCGGGGGGCGGGGGATCCTACGAGCAGTACTTC

J gene: TRBJ2-2
V gene: TRBV2
clone size: few
D gene: NA
CDR3 protein: CASSTERTDTGELFF
CDR3 DNA: TGTGCCAGCAGCACCGAGAGGACAGATACCGGGGAGCTGTTTTTT

J gene: TRBJ1-5
V gene: TRBV27
clone size: NA
D gene: NA
CDR3 protein: CASSFRPNSNQPQHF
CDR3 DNA: TGTGCCAGCAGTTTTCGGCCAAATAGCAATCAGCCCCAGCATTTT

J gene: TRBJ1-3
V gene: TRBV5-1
clone size: NA
D gene: TRBD1
CDR3 protein: CASSLGGPGAGNTIYF
CDR3 DNA: TGCGCCAGCAGCTTAGGGGGCCCCGGGGCTGGAAACACCATATATTTT

J gene: TRBJ2-1
V gene: TRBV30
clone size: once
D gene: TRBD2
CDR3 protein: CARGGNEQFF
CDR3 DNA: TGTGCCCGGGGGGGCAATGAGCAGTTCTTC

J gene: TRBJ1-4
V gene: TRBV2
clone size: few
D gene: NA
CDR3 protein: CASMSQGVSTNEKLFF
CDR3 DNA: TGTGCCAGCATGTCACAGGGAGTTTCAACTAATGAAAAACTGTTTTTT

J gene: TRBJ2-5
V gene: TRBV6-1
clone size: NA
D gene: TRBD1
CDR3 protein: CASGLTGGSETQYF
CDR3 DNA: TGTGCCAGCGGGCTGACAGGGGGGTCGGAGACCCAGTACTTC

J gene: TRBJ2-7
V gene: TRBV5-8
clone size: NA
D gene: TRBD1
CDR3 protein: CASTRDSPYEQYF
CDR3 DNA: TGTGCCAGCACCCGGGACAGCCCCTACGAGCAGTACTTC

J gene: TRBJ1-6
V gene: TRBV7-6
clone size: NA
D gene: TRBD1
CDR3 protein: CASRGQGENSPLHF
CDR3 DNA: TGTGCCAGCAGAGGACAGGGGGAGAATTCACCCCTCCACTTT

J gene: TRBJ2-7
V gene: TRBV19
clone size: NA
D gene: TRBD2
CDR3 protein: CASSIEAAGGPNEQYF
CDR3 DNA: TGTGCCAGTAGTATAGAGGCGGCGGGAGGGCCAAACGAGCAGTACTTC

J gene: TRBJ2-1
V gene: TRBV2
clone size: NA
D gene: NA
CDR3 protein: CASTTGTPRNEQFF
CDR3 DNA: TGTGCCAGCACTACGGGGACCCCGCGGAATGAGCAGTTCTTC

J gene: TRBJ1-4
V gene: TRBV5-1
clone size: NA
D gene: NA
CDR3 protein: CASSGGGGEKLFF
CDR3 DNA: TGCGCCAGCTCTGGAGGGGGGGGAGAAAAACTGTTTTTT

J gene: TRBJ1-6
V gene: TRBV7-2
clone size: NA
D gene: TRBD1
CDR3 protein: CASSSTGYNSPLHF
CDR3 DNA: TGTGCCAGCAGCTCGACAGGGTATAATTCACCCCTCCACTTT

J gene: TRBJ2-5
V gene: TRBV7-9
clone size: NA
D gene: NA
CDR3 protein: CASSSGGWYLQETQYF
CDR3 DNA: TGTGCCAGCAGCTCGGGTGGGTGGTACCTGCAAGAGACCCAGTACTTC

J gene: TRBJ2-7
V gene: TRBV6-4
clone size: medium-sized
D gene: NA
CDR3 protein: CASSDSGSGGEQYF
CDR3 DNA: TGTGCCAGCAGTGACTCGGGTAGCGGCGGCGAGCAGTACTTC

J gene: TRBJ2-3
V gene: TRBV7-9
clone size: NA
D gene: NA
CDR3 protein: CASSRDPHDTQYF
CDR3 DNA: TGTGCCAGCAGCAGGGACCCTCACGATACGCAGTATTTT

J gene: TRBJ2-3
V gene: TRBV28
clone size: once
D gene: TRBD1
CDR3 protein: CASRLGSTGADTQYF
CDR3 DNA: TGTGCCAGCAGGTTGGGATCCACAGGGGCAGATACGCAGTATTTT

J gene: TRBJ1-6
V gene: TRBV30
clone size: once
D gene: NA
CDR3 protein: CAWNRRNGNSPLHF
CDR3 DNA: TGTGCCTGGAATCGGAGAAACGGAAATTCACCCCTCCACTTT

J gene: TRBJ1-1
V gene: TRBV28
clone size: NA
D gene: NA
CDR3 protein: CASVDGMNTEAFF
CDR3 DNA: TGTGCCAGCGTCGATGGCATGAACACTGAAGCTTTCTTT

J gene: TRBJ1-6
V gene: TRBV5-5
clone size: NA
D gene: TRBD1
CDR3 protein: CASSIPGQGNSPLHF
CDR3 DNA: TGTGCCAGCAGCATCCCGGGACAGGGGAATTCACCCCTCCACTTT

J gene: TRBJ1-5
V gene: TRBV5-8
clone size: NA
D gene: NA
CDR3 protein: CASSLASMARQPQHF
CDR3 DNA: TGTGCCAGCAGCTTGGCGTCCATGGCCAGGCAGCCCCAGCATTTT

J gene: TRBJ2-1
V gene: TRBV2
clone size: NA
D gene: TRBD1
CDR3 protein: CASIRQGQSNEQFF
CDR3 DNA: TGTGCCAGCATCCGGCAGGGACAGTCAAATGAGCAGTTCTTC

J gene: TRBJ2-7
V gene: TRBV7-8
clone size: once
D gene: NA
CDR3 protein: CASSFEAIPYEQYF
CDR3 DNA: TGTGCCAGCAGCTTTGAAGCAATCCCCTACGAGCAGTACTTC

J gene: TRBJ1-2
V gene: TRBV7-8
clone size: NA
D gene: NA
CDR3 protein: CASSLASSWGDYGYTF
CDR3 DNA: TGTGCCAGCAGCTTAGCGTCCAGTTGGGGGGACTATGGCTACACCTTC

J gene: TRBJ2-1
V gene: TRBV11-3
clone size: NA
D gene: TRBD2
CDR3 protein: CASSVGVAGDNEQFF
CDR3 DNA: TGTGCCAGCAGCGTTGGGGTAGCGGGAGACAATGAGCAGTTCTTC

J gene: TRBJ2-7
V gene: TRBV7-3
clone size: NA
D gene: TRBD2
CDR3 protein: CASSQPSGGPRRVIREQYF
CDR3 DNA: TGTGCCAGCAGCCAGCCCAGCGGGGGGCCCCGACGGGTAATCCGCGAGCAGTACTTC

J gene: TRBJ2-1
V gene: TRBV18
clone size: once
D gene: TRBD2
CDR3 protein: CASSIAGGGSYNEQFF
CDR3 DNA: TGTGCCAGCTCAATCGCGGGAGGGGGGTCCTACAATGAGCAGTTCTTC

J gene: TRBJ1-6
V gene: TRBV18
clone size: NA
D gene: NA
CDR3 protein: CASSPADRSSPLHF
CDR3 DNA: TGTGCCAGCTCACCAGCTGACAGGAGTTCACCCCTCCACTTT

J gene: TRBJ2-2
V gene: TRBV9
clone size: once
D gene: NA
CDR3 protein: CASSVVPTGELFF
CDR3 DNA: TGTGCCAGCAGCGTAGTGCCCACCGGGGAGCTGTTTTTT

J gene: TRBJ1-5
V gene: TRBV19
clone size: few
D gene: TRBD1
CDR3 protein: CASSRHGQDSSNQPQHF
CDR3 DNA: TGTGCCAGTAGTAGACATGGACAGGACTCTAGCAATCAGCCCCAGCATTTT

J gene: TRBJ1-2
V gene: TRBV5-1
clone size: NA
D gene: NA
CDR3 protein: CASSLQEANYGYTF
CDR3 DNA: TGCGCCAGCAGCTTACAGGAAGCTAACTATGGCTACACCTTC

J gene: TRBJ1-1
V gene: TRBV7-9
clone size: NA
D gene: NA
CDR3 protein: CASSLERVRDTEAFF
CDR3 DNA: TGTGCCAGCAGCTTAGAAAGGGTCAGGGACACTGAAGCTTTCTTT

J gene: TRBJ2-2
V gene: TRBV5-1
clone size: NA
D gene: NA
CDR3 protein: CASSLVAVYTGELFF
CDR3 DNA: TGCGCCAGCAGCTTAGTAGCGGTGTACACCGGGGAGCTGTTTTTT

J gene: TRBJ2-1
V gene: TRBV6-6
clone size: few
D gene: NA
CDR3 protein: CASGGQNNEQFF
CDR3 DNA: TGTGCCAGCGGCGGCCAAAACAATGAGCAGTTCTTC

J gene: TRBJ2-5
V gene: TRBV27
clone size: NA
D gene: NA
CDR3 protein: CASMMRIQETQYF
CDR3 DNA: TGTGCCAGCATGATGCGGATACAAGAGACCCAGTACTTC

J gene: TRBJ2-5
V gene: TRBV5-1
clone size: NA
D gene: NA
CDR3 protein: CASSLARVAGETQYF
CDR3 DNA: TGCGCCAGCAGCTTGGCCAGAGTAGCTGGAGAGACCCAGTACTTC

J gene: TRBJ1-2
V gene: TRBV19
clone size: NA
D gene: TRBD1
CDR3 protein: CASSIGAGQRSSNYGYTF
CDR3 DNA: TGTGCCAGTAGTATAGGAGCGGGACAGAGGTCCTCTAACTATGGCTACACCTTC

J gene: TRBJ1-2
V gene: TRBV14
clone size: NA
D gene: NA
CDR3 protein: CASSRTEFNYGYTF
CDR3 DNA: TGTGCCAGCAGCCGGACGGAATTTAACTATGGCTACACCTTC

J gene: TRBJ2-3
V gene: TRBV7-8
clone size: NA
D gene: TRBD1
CDR3 protein: CASSPHRITGGYTQYF
CDR3 DNA: TGTGCCAGCAGCCCTCACCGAATTACAGGGGGGTATACGCAGTATTTT

J gene: TRBJ1-2
V gene: TRBV10-3
clone size: NA
D gene: NA
CDR3 protein: CAISAPDDYGYTF
CDR3 DNA: TGTGCCATCAGTGCCCCGGACGACTATGGCTACACCTTC

J gene: TRBJ2-2
V gene: TRBV2
clone size: NA
D gene: TRBD1
CDR3 protein: CASTRGTATGELFF
CDR3 DNA: TGTGCCAGCACTAGGGGGACAGCCACCGGGGAGCTGTTTTTT

J gene: TRBJ1-2
V gene: TRBV28
clone size: NA
D gene: NA
CDR3 protein: CASSWGRGYTF
CDR3 DNA: TGTGCCAGCAGTTGGGGCAGAGGCTACACCTTC

J gene: TRBJ2-7
V gene: TRBV7-7
clone size: NA
D gene: TRBD1
CDR3 protein: CASSLSRWDRESSYEQYF
CDR3 DNA: TGTGCCAGCAGCTTATCACGATGGGACAGGGAGTCATCCTACGAGCAGTACTTC